The present T cell receptor (beta chain) was sequenced within a study of blood T cell repertoires in COVID-19. Study at large: Acute and convalescent COVID-19 samples came from the United States, Italy and Spain. T cells, B-cell-depleted T cells, or PBMCs provided the cDNA or gDNA that served as material.

Trimming took 5 bases from V and 1 from J, leaving 15 bases between them. CDR3 size: 16 residues. Germline CDR1 reads LNHDA; CDR2 reads SQIVND (reference sequence). In the original workflow: Researchers report that nucleated cell counts were estimated from reference gene primer amplification. Measured with immunoSEQ multiplex PCR; TCRdb has only the in-frame clones, and not every one. V, J and clone size are taken as reported in that table, and D and trimming were inferred from the DNA itself. Altogether approximately 300,000 clones are present, around 90% being singletons, with the ten largest covering roughly 6.7%.

This chain joins TRBV19 and TRBJ2-1, with D tentatively TRBD2 (5 bases). This clonotype was sampled from a man aged 18 to 29 who had recovered from COVID-19. The sample consisted of peripheral blood. CDR3 region: CASSERLHLSYNEQFF. Here the CDR3 DNA reads TGTGCCAGTAGTGAGCGGCTTCACCTATCCTACAATGAGCAGTTCTTC.